This record looks at one T cell receptor (beta chain) sequence and its context. This entry is derived from a study of T cells after yellow fever vaccination. Germline V gene data show CDR1 as LNHDA and CDR2 as SQIVND (reference sequence). The V end lost 6 bases, the J end lost 6 bases, and 23 bases lay between the germline ends. The CDR3 spans 16 residues. A universal primer site and UMIs were added as TCR cDNA was made by 5'RACE template switching. TCRdb redid the calling of the 5' RACE reads with MiXCR, one entry per CDR3 protein. Of 200,000 to 300,000 distinct CDR3 sequences listed, more than 3.5% are singletons.

The receptor was derived from a man aged 18 to 35 who received the YFV17D yellow fever vaccine. The rearrangement links TRBV19 to TRBJ1-1, with a tentative D call TRBD1 (5 bases). The sample consisted of PBMCs, taken 15 days after the yellow fever booster vaccination. The CDR3 sequence is CASSQPPGGAVPEAFF. The CDR3 DNA reads TGTGCCAGTAGCCAGCCCCCAGGAGGGGCGGTACCTGAAGCTTTCTTT.